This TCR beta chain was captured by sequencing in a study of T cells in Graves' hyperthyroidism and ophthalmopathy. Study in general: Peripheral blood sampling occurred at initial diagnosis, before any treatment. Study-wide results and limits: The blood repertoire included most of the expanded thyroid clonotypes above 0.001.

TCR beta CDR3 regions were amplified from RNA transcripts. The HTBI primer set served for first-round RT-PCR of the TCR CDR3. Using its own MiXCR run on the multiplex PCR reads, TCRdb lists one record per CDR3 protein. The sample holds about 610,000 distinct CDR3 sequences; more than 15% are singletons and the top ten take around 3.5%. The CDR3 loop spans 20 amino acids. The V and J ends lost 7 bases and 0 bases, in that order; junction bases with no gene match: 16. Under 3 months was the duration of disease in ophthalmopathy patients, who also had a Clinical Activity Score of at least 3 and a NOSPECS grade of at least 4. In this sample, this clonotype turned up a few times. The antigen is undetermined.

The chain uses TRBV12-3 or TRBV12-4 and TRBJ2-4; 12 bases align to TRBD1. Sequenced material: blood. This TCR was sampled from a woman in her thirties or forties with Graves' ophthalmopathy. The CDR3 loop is CASTFPMGQGAPIAKNIQYF. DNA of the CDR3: TGTGCCAGCACTTTCCCTATGGGACAGGGGGCACCTATAGCCAAAAACATTCAGTACTTC.